This T cell receptor (beta chain) was sequenced in a study of T cell responses to AZD1222 COVID-19 vaccine. Findings and caveats of the study: AZD1222 recipients seropositive at baseline numbered only 5 to 7. No day 14 peak samples; only post-peak repertoires were characterized.

From germline, CDR1 is MNHEY and CDR2 SMNVEV (reference sequence). Trimming pared 1 base from V and 8 bases from J, leaving 3 bases between. There are 11 residues in the CDR3. Clones were sequenced by immunoSEQ multiplex PCR, and TCRdb holds only the in-frame ones, with some missing. This sample yields some 140,000 clones, of which 70% to 90% are seen a single time; 4.5% to 6% belongs to the top ten. Of note for this clone: Its target is unknown.

Specimen: peripheral blood, collected on day 0 of MenACWY control vaccination. This TCR came from an adult in good health. This chain joins TRBV27 and TRBJ2-1; D unresolved. In DNA, the CDR3 is TGTGCCAGCAGTTTATGGGATGAGCAGTTCTTC. This encodes CASSLWDEQFF.